The 17 T cell receptor beta chains presented below share a single source sample, sequenced in a study of tumor-infiltrating lymphocytes in localized non-small cell lung cancer. Here immunoSEQ multiplex PCR was the method, and the copy in TCRdb shows in-frame clones only, minus some. The profile covers over 10,000 clones, with about 66% appearing a single time and 7% taken by the ten largest. Sequences were obtained from lung tumor tissue. The receptor set was obtained from a human donor with non-small cell lung cancer.

The table lists this clone with a count of one. This sequence joins TRBV7-2 and TRBJ2-5; 13 nucleotides match TRBD2. CDR3 length: 14 residues. Trimming at V came to 9 bases and at J to 5 bases, leaving 6 bases not matched to a gene. Germline V gene data show CDR1 as SGHTA and CDR2 as FQGNSA. The CDR3 reads CASTRTSGSETQYF. The CDR3 DNA reads TGTGCCAGTACTCGGACTAGCGGGAGCGAGACCCAGTACTTC.

The chain is built from TRBV30 and TRBJ1-2; D call uncertain. The CDR3 contains 11 residues. V was cut by 4 bases and J by 4 bases, with 7 bases left in between. Germline V gene sequence: CDR1 GTSNPN, CDR2 SVGIG (reference sequence). The CDR3 region is CAWTSTYGYTF. In DNA, the CDR3 is TGTGCCTGGACCTCGACCTATGGCTACACCTTC. Variable domain in full (rest from reference TRBV30 and TRBJ1-2): SQTIHQWPATLVQPVGSPLSLECTVEGTSNPNLYWYRQAAGRGLQLLFYSVGIGQISSEVPQNLSASRPQDRQFILSSKKLLLSDSGFYLCAWTSTYGYTFGSGTRLTVV.

The CDR3 sequence: CASSLSISASGDYGEQFF. In nucleotides, the CDR3 is TGCGCCAGCAGCCTCTCAATCTCGGCTAGCGGGGATTACGGTGAGCAGTTCTTC. This chain links TRBV5-1 with TRBJ2-1, with 9 bases that match TRBD2. The V gene's germline CDR1 is SGHRS and CDR2 YFSETQ. V dropped 4 bases and J dropped 9; count of bases not matched to a gene: 20. This CDR3 contains 18 residues.

V gene TRBV25-1 combines with J gene TRBJ2-3; the D is unclear. The CDR3 runs to 13 residues. The V and J ends lost 3 bases and 7 bases respectively, with 11 bases between them. The germline gives CDR1 MGHDK, CDR2 SYGVNS. CDR3 loop: CASSDLTWYTQYF. DNA for the CDR3: TGTGCCAGCAGTGACCTAACGTGGTATACGCAGTATTTT.

This chain uses TRBV18 with TRBJ2-1; 14 bases are shared with TRBD2. Germline V CDR1 and CDR2: KGHSH, LQKENI. With 4 bases clipped from V and 6 bases from J, the junction kept 11 bases outside the gene matches. This CDR3 has 18 amino acids. The CDR3 here is CASSLQLSGTSGSNEQFF. CDR3 in DNA: TGTGCCAGCTCACTACAACTCTCCGGGACTAGCGGGAGCAATGAGCAGTTCTTC.

The gene calls are TRBV5-4 and TRBJ1-2; maybe TRBD1 (5 bases). The CDR3 covers 16 residues. CDR1 is SGHNT and CDR2 is YYREEE in the germline V gene (reference sequence). Between the trimmed V and J ends, which lost 5 bases and 0 bases, there was a span of 17 bases. CDR3 sequence: CASRSSGTYTNYGYTF. CDR3 DNA: TGTGCCAGCAGGAGTTCCGGGACTTACACTAACTATGGCTACACCTTC.

A word on this clone: One end of the junction does not line up with germline, which may come from a read error. The chain is built from TRBV27 and TRBJ2-7; weak D call: TRBD1 (5 bases). This CDR3 has 13 residues. Germline V gives CDR1 MNHEY, CDR2 SMNVEV (reference sequence). In DNA form, the CDR3 reads TGTGCCAGCAGTACCTCCTACGGACAAGCCACCCACTTC. It encodes CASSTSYGQATHF.

V is TRBV7-9 and J is TRBJ1-3, with D tentatively TRBD1 (6 bases). The V gene lost 5 bases and the J gene lost 14 bases, with 25 bases spanning the gap. The germline CDR1 and CDR2 sequences are SEHNR and FQNEAQ (reference sequence). The CDR3 runs to 15 residues. For the CDR3, the DNA is TGTGCCAGCAGCCCGGGTACGGGGGGCCGGAACTTTCTATATTTT. Translation: CASSPGTGGRNFLYF.

The rearrangement links TRBV5-6 to TRBJ1-1; TRBD1 might be the D (6 bases). CDR1 and CDR2 (germline): SGHDT, YYEEEE. V was cut by 4 bases and J by 0 bases, with 10 bases left in between. This CDR3 comprises 14 residues. DNA of the CDR3: TGTGCCAGCAGCCGTACAGGGTTGAACACTGAAGCTTTCTTT. As protein: CASSRTGLNTEAFF. Supplemented by reference TRBV5-6 and TRBJ1-1, the full variable domain reads DAGVTQSPTHLIKTRGQQVTLRCSPKSGHDTVSWYQQALGQGPQFIFQYYEEEERQRGNFPDRFSGHQFPNYSSELNVNALLLGDSALYLCASSRTGLNTEAFFGQGTRLTVV.

The genes are TRBV7-8 and TRBJ1-6, with 8 bases aligning to TRBD1. The germline gives CDR1 SGHVS, CDR2 FQNEAQ. The J segment lost 9 bases and the V segment lost 5 bases, leaving 6 bases of the junction unmatched. CDR3 length equals 14 residues. DNA for the CDR3: TGTGCCAGCAGCCGGACAGGGCCGGGTTCACCCCTCCACTTT. This encodes CASSRTGPGSPLHF.

The J gene is TRBJ2-5, the V gene TRBV5-1, with D perhaps TRBD1 (5 bases). V lost 4 bases and J lost 3, with 16 bases in between. The CDR3 runs to 15 residues. Germline V gives CDR1 SGHRS, CDR2 YFSETQ. The CDR3 DNA is TGCGCCAGCAGCACGACGGCACAGGCCAAAGAGACCCAGTACTTC. It yields the protein CASSTTAQAKETQYF.

This sequence joins TRBV7-2 and TRBJ2-6, with 8 bases matching TRBD2. The V segment lost 3 bases and the J segment 2 bases; nucleotides outside the gene matches: 3. From germline, CDR1 is SGHTA and CDR2 FQGNSA. The CDR3 runs to 16 residues. In DNA, the CDR3 is TGTGCCAGCAGCTTTTATAGCGGGACTGGGGCCAACGTCCTGACTTTC. Residues: CASSFYSGTGANVLTF.

The rearrangement uses TRBV30 and TRBJ2-2; D is perhaps TRBD2 (6 bases). Looked up from germline, CDR1 is GTSNPN and CDR2 is SVGIG (reference sequence). Trimming cost V 5 bases and J 4 bases, with 20 bases left between them. The CDR3 has 16 residues. The CDR3 region is CAWGPLGLASTGELFF. The DNA of the CDR3 is TGTGCCTGGGGACCGCTCGGGCTAGCGAGCACCGGGGAGCTGTTTTTT.

Judged by abundance, this clone is medium-sized. The chain employs TRBV6-1 and TRBJ1-1; D gene ambiguous. V lost 0 bases, J lost 5 bases, and 7 bases lay in between. CDR1 and CDR2 (germline): MNHNS, SASEGT. The CDR3 is 13 residues long. The CDR3: CASSEAGNTEAFF. The DNA of the CDR3 is TGTGCCAGCAGTGAAGCGGGAAATACTGAAGCTTTCTTT.

The rearrangement uses TRBV30 and TRBJ2-5; 12 bases fit TRBD2. The CDR3 is made up of 13 amino acids. The germline V gene has CDR1 GTSNPN and CDR2 SVGIG (reference sequence). The J segment lost 7 bases and the V segment lost 7 bases, leaving 7 bases of the junction unmatched. CDR3 amino acids: CAYPPSGGGTQYF. The CDR3 nucleotides read TGTGCCTACCCTCCTAGCGGGGGGGGGACCCAGTACTTC.

The chain carries TRBV2 and TRBJ2-5; possible D gene TRBD2, 7 bases. V dropped 4 bases and J dropped 7 bases, with 13 bases sitting between them. The germline CDR1 and CDR2 sequences are SNHLY and FYNNEI. The length of the CDR3 is 13 residues. CDR3 in DNA: TGTGCCAGCAGTGTTAAAGGGGGGGCGACCCAGTACTTC. Amino acids: CASSVKGGATQYF.

The chain carries TRBV19 and TRBJ1-2, with a tentative D call TRBD1 (5 bases). The ends were cut back, 4 bases at V and 2 bases at J, with 8 bases in the middle. The CDR3 has 13 residues. The germline V gene encodes CDR1 LNHDA and CDR2 SQIVND (reference sequence). The CDR3 loop is CASSKQGNYGYTF. The CDR3 DNA sequence: TGTGCCAGTAGTAAGCAGGGCAACTATGGCTACACCTTC.